One and the same sample provided the 23 T cell receptor beta chains below, sequenced in a study of tumor-infiltrating lymphocytes in primary liver carcinoma. The template, roughly 0.45 ug total RNA, yielded TCR beta cDNA made with a constant-region primer. For TCR beta, libraries were produced by three nested multiplex PCR rounds using slightly modified ARM-PCR. It was with TRBV1-TRBV30 forward primers and a C-beta reverse primer that the first two PCR rounds were run, at approximately 9 cycles each. Each CDR3 protein gets one entry after TCRdb re-called the multiplex PCR reads with MiXCR. This sample has approximately 320,000 distinct CDR3 sequences, with around three fifths found just once. Germline DNA was also extracted, with blood RNA taken from unsorted whole blood. The sequencing sample was made of peripheral blood. The source of these receptors is a woman aged 30 to 39 with primary liver carcinoma and hepatitis B virus infection.

Concerning this clonotype itself: This clone may be a read error of a much larger clone one base away. The chain employs TRBV12-5 and TRBJ1-1; D not resolved. Trimming shortened V by 3 bases and J by 0 bases, and 17 bases separated the two germline ends. The CDR3 spans 17 residues. Germline lookup yields CDR1 LGHNT and CDR2 FRNRAP. DNA of the CDR3: TGTGCTAGTGGTTTCCGGAACCACGAGGGCCTGAACACTGAAGCTTTCTTT. Protein sequence: CASGFRNHEGLNTEAFF.

About this clonotype itself: A much larger clone differs from this one at a single base, so this may be a read error. CDR3 residues: CASSLTSWNTDTQYF. CDR3 DNA: TGTGCCAGCAGTCTGACTAGCTGGAACACAGATACGCAGTATTTT. This sequence joins TRBV6-5 and TRBJ2-3, with 7 bases identical to TRBD2. Trimming removed 5 bases from V and 2 bases from J; junction bases left unmatched: 7. The CDR3 spans 15 residues. Germline assignment: CDR1 MNHEY and CDR2 SVGAGI.

With regard to this clonotype: The junction shows a germline mismatch at one end, possibly a read error. The rearrangement links TRBV11-2 to TRBJ1-2; D not resolved. Looked up from germline, CDR1 is SGHAT and CDR2 is FQNNGV. The CDR3 runs 13 residues. Here the CDR3 DNA reads TGTGCCAGCGCTACTCAATATAACTATGGCTACACCTTT. Its protein product is CASATQYNYGYTF.

Notes on this clonotype: This may stem from a read error, because a much larger clone lies one nucleotide away. The chain combines TRBV10-3 with TRBJ2-5; D might be TRBD2 (5 bases). This CDR3 has 14 residues. Germline CDR1 is ENHRY and CDR2 is SYGVKD. CDR3 sequence (DNA): TGTACCATCAGTGAGTCGTTGGAGGATGTGACCCAGTACTTC. This translates into CTISESLEDVTQYF.

V gene TRBV7-9 combines with J gene TRBJ2-1; D gene uncertain. This CDR3 contains 15 residues. CDR1 is SEHNR and CDR2 is FQNEAQ in the germline V gene (reference sequence). V lost 2 bases and J lost 3, with 11 bases in between. The CDR3 spells CASSLMVGSYNEQFF. CDR3 DNA sequence: TGTGCCAGCAGCTTAATGGTGGGCAGCTACAATGAGCAGTTCTTC.

V usage is TRBV4-1 and J usage is TRBJ2-3, with a tentative D call TRBD2 (6 bases). CDR3 length equals 21 residues. The V gene's germline CDR1 is MGHRA and CDR2 YSYEKL. With 0 bases removed from V and 1 base from J, the gap between germline ends came to 26 bases. DNA for the CDR3: TGCGCCAGCAGCCAAGATTGGCGGGGCCAAATGGGTTTATTTCGCACAGATACGCAGTATTTT. This gives the protein CASSQDWRGQMGLFRTDTQYF.

This clonotype came up many times. V usage is TRBV6-2 or TRBV6-3 and J usage is TRBJ2-7, with D possibly TRBD2 on 6 matching bases. The V end was cut by 5 bases, the J end by 3 bases, with 17 bases between. Germline CDR1 is MNHEY and CDR2 is SVGEGT. This CDR3 has 15 residues. The CDR3 sequence is CASSMAGPLRYEQYF. The CDR3 region has the DNA TGTGCCAGCAGTATGGCGGGGCCGCTCCGCTACGAGCAGTACTTC.

Comment on this clonotype: This could be a read error, since a much larger clone is one nucleotide away. This chain links TRBV30 with TRBJ1-1; D is perhaps TRBD1 (5 bases). Germline V CDR1 and CDR2: GTSNPN, SVGIG (reference sequence). The germline V and J ends were trimmed by 5 bases and 9 bases, with 16 bases remaining between them. This CDR3 comprises 12 residues. CDR3 coding DNA: TGTGCCTGGGAAGGGATGGGGACTAAAGCTTTCTTT. Residues: CAWEGMGTKAFF.

In regard to this clonotype: Being one base from a much bigger clone, this may be a read error. The chain joins TRBV6-2 or TRBV6-3 to TRBJ2-1; a possible D gene is TRBD1 (5 bases). There are 16 residues in the CDR3. Germline CDR1 reads MNHEY; CDR2 reads SVGEGT. CDR3 sequence: CVSSYGAAGSYNEQFF. The CDR3 DNA reads as TGTGTCAGCAGTTACGGCGCAGCAGGGTCCTACAATGAGCAGTTCTTC.

Notes on this clonotype: A read error is likely, as this CDR3 ends without the conserved phenylalanine or tryptophan. The V call is TRBV11-2, the J call TRBJ2-5; TRBD2 aligns across 13 bases. CDR3 length: 20 amino acids. CDR1 and CDR2 from the germline V gene are SGHAT and FQNNGV. CDR3 protein: CASSSGQGPRLAGGQETQYI. CDR3 DNA sequence: TGTGCCAGCAGCTCCGGACAGGGGCCCCGACTAGCGGGAGGTCAAGAAACCCAGTACATC.

This clonotype appeared a single time. A much bigger clone sits one base away, suggesting this may be a read error. The V call is TRBV29-1, the J call TRBJ2-7; a possible D gene is TRBD2 (5 bases). The V gene's germline CDR1 is SQVTM and CDR2 ANQGSEA. The CDR3 has 14 residues. V gave up 5 bases and J gave up 3 bases, with 17 bases separating them. The CDR3 region is CSVFGSDGNYEQYF. For the CDR3, the DNA is TGCAGCGTTTTCGGGTCGGACGGGAACTACGAGCAGTACTTC.

The chain links TRBV29-1 to TRBJ1-5; the D gene is possibly TRBD1 (6 bases). Germline assignment: CDR1 SQVTM and CDR2 ANQGSEA. There are 14 residues in the CDR3. The chain's CDR3 is CNVGGPGGNQPQHF. The CDR3 coding sequence is TGCAACGTCGGCGGTCCAGGGGGCAATCAGCCCCAGCATTTT.

Concerning this clonotype: This may be a read error: a much more frequent sequence differs by one nucleotide. The chain recombines TRBV6-1 with TRBJ1-2, with D possibly being TRBD1 (6 bases). The CDR3 consists of 12 residues. Between the trimmed V and J ends, which lost 5 bases and 5 bases, there was a span of 9 bases. The germline V gene has CDR1 MNHNS and CDR2 SASEGT. The CDR3 sequence: CASSRTVYGYTF. CDR3 DNA sequence: TGTGCCAGCAGTCGGACAGTTTATGGCTACACCTTC.

This clonotype was seen only a few times. This may arise from a read error, as a much more abundant clone is one base away. The chain combines TRBV11-3 with TRBJ2-7; D is possibly TRBD1 (5 bases). The germline V gene has CDR1 SGHNT and CDR2 YENEEA. The CDR3 covers 15 residues. This CDR3 is CASSSRDSPSYGQYF. The DNA for the CDR3 is TGTGCCAGCAGCTCCAGGGATAGCCCCTCCTACGGGCAGTACTTC.

Regarding this clonotype: The junction differs from germline at one of its ends, possibly a read error. The chain links TRBV11-3 to TRBJ2-5, with D perhaps matching TRBD2 (5 bases). Germline V gene sequence: CDR1 SGHNT, CDR2 YENEEA. The CDR3 is 13 residues long. Written as DNA, the CDR3 is TGTGCCAGCAACCCCCCGGTGGGAGAGACCCAGCATTTC. It yields the protein CASNPPVGETQHF.

There are a few counts of this clonotype. This chain connects TRBV7-8 to TRBJ2-5; 9 nucleotides align to TRBD1. The junction had 8 bases not matched to a gene; V was cut back by 1 base and J by 5 bases. Germline V lookup: CDR1 SGHVS, CDR2 FQNEAQ. The CDR3 consists of 16 residues. Written as DNA, the CDR3 is TGTGCCAGCAGCTTAGTTGTGACAGGGGGAGGGGAGACCCAGTACTTC. Translated: CASSLVVTGGGETQYF.

This clonotype was detected many times. The chain employs TRBV5-5 and TRBJ2-7; 8 nucleotides match TRBD1. Trimming took 2 bases from V and 3 from J; bases not matched to a gene: 10. Germline CDR1 SGHKS, CDR2 YYEKEE (reference sequence). This CDR3 comprises 16 residues. Here the CDR3 DNA reads TGTGCCAGCAGCTTTTCCCTGAACAGGGGGAGCTACGAGCAGTACTTC. This gives the protein CASSFSLNRGSYEQYF.

Details on this clonotype: A much larger clone lies one base from this, so it may be a read error. This sequence joins TRBV4-3 and TRBJ2-3; 8 positions agree with TRBD2. The CDR3 has 16 amino acids. CDR1 and CDR2 from the germline V gene are LGHNA and YSLEER. The CDR3 DNA follows: TGTGCCAGCAGCCAAAGGGCGAGCGGGAGCACAGATACGCTGTATTTT. It encodes CASSQRASGSTDTLYF.

A remark on this clonotype: Being one base from a much bigger clone, this may be a read error. The V gene is TRBV6-2 or TRBV6-3, the J gene TRBJ2-7; possibly TRBD1 or TRBD2 for D (5 bases each). Germline V CDR1 and CDR2: MNHEY, SVGEGT. This CDR3 spans 13 amino acids. The CDR3: CVSGRDGWNEQYF. The CDR3 coding sequence is TGTGTCAGCGGCCGGGACGGATGGAACGAGCAGTACTTC.

V and J are TRBV2 and TRBJ2-5, with D possibly matching TRBD2 (5 bases). The length of the CDR3 is 12 residues. V was shortened by 4 bases and J by 5 bases, with 8 bases between the two germline ends. Germline V gene lookup returns CDR1 SNHLY and CDR2 FYNNEI. CDR3 sequence (DNA): TGTGCCAGCAGTGGACTAACGGAGACCCAGTACTTC. The encoded protein is CASSGLTETQYF.

This clonotype was observed many times. V gene TRBV11-2 combines with J gene TRBJ2-2; 9 positions agree with TRBD2. The CDR3 totals 18 residues. From germline, CDR1 is SGHAT and CDR2 FQNNGV. The ends lost 5 bases at V and 2 bases at J; junction bases unmatched: 12. CDR3 loop: CASSPWISGRVNTGELFF. The DNA for the CDR3 is TGTGCCAGCAGCCCGTGGATTAGCGGGAGAGTTAACACCGGGGAGCTGTTTTTT.

This clonotype appeared a few times. The rearrangement joins TRBV6-5 to TRBJ1-1; a possible D gene is TRBD1 (5 bases). The CDR3 runs to 15 residues. The V and J ends lost 6 bases and 4 bases respectively, with 18 bases between them. Germline values: CDR1 MNHEY, CDR2 SVGAGI. CDR3 nucleotide sequence: TGTGCCAGCAGCCCCCGGGGGAGGGCCGGCACTGAAGCTTTCTTT. It codes for CASSPRGRAGTEAFF.

Points on this clonotype: A much more abundant neighbour one base away suggests this may be a read error. This chain uses TRBV6-2 or TRBV6-3 with TRBJ2-5; 7 bases match TRBD2. Per germline, CDR1 MNHEY and CDR2 SVGEGT. The CDR3 sequence is 13 residues long. The CDR3 protein is CVSRAGVGETQYF. In nucleotides, the CDR3 is TGTGTCAGCCGGGCGGGGGTAGGAGAGACCCAGTACTTC.